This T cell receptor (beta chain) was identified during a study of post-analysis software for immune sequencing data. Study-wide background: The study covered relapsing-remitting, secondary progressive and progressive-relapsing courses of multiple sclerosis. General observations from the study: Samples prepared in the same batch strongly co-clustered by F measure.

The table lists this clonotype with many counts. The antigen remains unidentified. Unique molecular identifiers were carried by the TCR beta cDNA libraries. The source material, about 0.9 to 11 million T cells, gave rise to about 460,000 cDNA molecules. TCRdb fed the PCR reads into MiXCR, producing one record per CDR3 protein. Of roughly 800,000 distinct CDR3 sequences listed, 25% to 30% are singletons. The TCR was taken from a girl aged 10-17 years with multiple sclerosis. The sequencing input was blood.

CDR3 nucleotides: TGTGCCAGCAGGGACTTCTACTATGGCTACACCTTC. As protein: CASRDFYYGYTF. The rearrangement links TRBV9 to TRBJ1-2; D gene uncertain. The V end lost 5 bases, the J end lost 3 bases, and 8 bases lay between the germline ends. The germline gives CDR1 SGDLS, CDR2 YYNGEE. The CDR3 totals 12 residues.